This T cell receptor beta chain is drawn from a study of T cell changes during pregnancy in multiple sclerosis. The CDR3 spans 19 residues. Between the trimmed V and J ends, which lost 5 bases and 0 bases, there was a span of 20 bases. CDR1 and CDR2 (germline): SEHNR, FQNEAQ (reference sequence). Profiling relied on immunoSEQ multiplex PCR, and the TCRdb table lists in-frame clones only, not all of them. This table has 40,000 to 50,000 clones, just under 95% appearing once. This clonotype was sampled from a female donor with multiple sclerosis, enrolled in a pregnancy study. The sample in question was CD4+ T cells from peripheral blood mononuclear cells, obtained in the third trimester of pregnancy. The chain recombines TRBV7-9 with TRBJ2-6; maybe TRBD2 (5 bases). Here the CDR3 reads CASSPQAGLSSSGANVLTF. The CDR3 DNA reads TGTGCCAGCAGCCCCCAAGCCGGACTGAGCAGCTCTGGGGCCAACGTCCTGACTTTC.